This T cell receptor beta chain was recovered during a study of identical twins. TCRdb used MiXCR to reprocess the 5' RACE reads, holding one entry per CDR3 protein. Here the sample spans 1.5 million to 2 million distinct CDR3 sequences, under 35% being singletons. With 6 bases clipped from V and 0 bases from J, the junction kept 8 bases outside the gene matches. CDR3 length: 17 amino acids. The germline V gene has CDR1 MNHEY and CDR2 SMNVEV (reference sequence). This TCR came from a newborn girl in good health. The chain couples TRBV27 to TRBJ1-5, with TRBD1 identical over 10 bases. The sample was cord blood. CDR3 sequence reads: CASSQLDRGLSNQPQHF. The CDR3 DNA reads TGTGCCAGCAGCCAACTCGACAGGGGGCTTAGCAATCAGCCCCAGCATTTT.